Sequencing of this T cell receptor (beta chain) was carried out in a study of cytomegalovirus exposure and HLA in healthy donors. The CDR3 runs 13 residues. Germline values: CDR1 SNHLY, CDR2 FYNNEI. Trimming left V 9 bases short and J 5 bases short, with 14 bases between. This clone was seen a handful of times. PCR used 60 Vbeta primers and 13 Jbeta primers. Libraries were prepared by immunoSEQ multiplex PCR; TCRdb keeps only in-frame clonotypes and omits some of them. The sample includes approximately 290,000 clones, about four fifths of them seen just once. This sequence joins TRBV2 and TRBJ1-5, with D tentatively TRBD1 (5 bases). This TCR was sampled from a girl under 10 years old in good health and CMV-seronegative. The material sequenced was PBMCs. CDR3 sequence (DNA): TGTGCCAGTACAAGACAGTTCGATCAGCCCCAGCATTTT. This codes for CASTRQFDQPQHF.